The sequence of this T cell receptor (beta chain) was determined in a study of monozygotic twins with inflammatory bowel disease. This CDR3 is built from 14 residues. The germline gives CDR1 DFQATT, CDR2 SNEGSKA (reference sequence). TCRdb reanalyzed the 5' RACE reads and collapses them to one entry per CDR3 protein, without DNA. Recorded for this sample: over 350,000 distinct CDR3 sequences. J is TRBJ1-3 and V is TRBV20-1. The sequenced sample consisted of blood. This receptor was obtained from a human donor with ulcerative colitis or Crohn's disease, or a healthy co-twin of an affected twin (not recorded which). This chain's CDR3 is CSARRQSSGNTIYF.